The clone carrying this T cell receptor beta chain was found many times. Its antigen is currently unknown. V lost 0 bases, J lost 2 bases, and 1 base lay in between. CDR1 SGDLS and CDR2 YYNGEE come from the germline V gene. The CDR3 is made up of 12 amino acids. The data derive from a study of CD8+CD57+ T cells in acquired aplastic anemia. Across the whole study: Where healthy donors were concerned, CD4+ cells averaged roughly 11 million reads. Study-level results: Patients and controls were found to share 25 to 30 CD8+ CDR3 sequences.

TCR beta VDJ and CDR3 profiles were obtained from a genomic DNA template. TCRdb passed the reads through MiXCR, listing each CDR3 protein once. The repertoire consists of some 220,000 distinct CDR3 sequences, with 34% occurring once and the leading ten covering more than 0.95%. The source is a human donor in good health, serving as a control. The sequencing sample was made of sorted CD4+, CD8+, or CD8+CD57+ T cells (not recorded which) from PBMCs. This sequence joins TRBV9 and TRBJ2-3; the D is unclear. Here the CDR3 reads CASSVVTDTQYF. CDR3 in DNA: TGTGCCAGCAGCGTAGTCACAGATACGCAGTATTTT.